These 3 T cell receptor beta chains share one sample of origin, sequenced in a study of CD8 T cells in ankylosing spondylitis. A single record per CDR3 protein comes from TCRdb applying MiXCR to the 5' RACE reads. The sample has about 92,000 distinct CDR3 sequences, roughly 10% seen once; the top ten hold over 4.5%. The sample consisted of blood, either unsorted or a sorted T cell fraction (not recorded which). The receptors come from a male donor with ankylosing spondylitis or in good health (not recorded which).

This clonotype was observed at least ten times. This chain connects TRBV5-1 to TRBJ2-7, with 8 bases aligning to TRBD1. This CDR3 has 14 amino acids. Germline V CDR1 and CDR2: SGHRS, YFSETQ. The V and J ends lost 2 bases and 1 base, in that order; junction bases with no gene match: 2. CDR3 in DNA: TGCGCCAGCAGCTTCGACAGGGGATCCTACGAGCAGTACTTC. As protein: CASSFDRGSYEQYF.

This clonotype was observed many times. The V call is TRBV3-1, the J call TRBJ2-5; TRBD2 matches at 15 bases. The CDR3 has 16 amino acids. V dropped 4 bases and J dropped 5; count of bases not matched to a gene: 5. In germline, CDR1 is LGHDT, CDR2 YNNKEL (reference sequence). The CDR3 nucleotides read TGTGCCAGCAGCCCCATGGGACTAGCGGGGGGCGAGACCCAGTACTTC. It encodes CASSPMGLAGGETQYF.

This clonotype was counted ten times or more. The rearrangement links TRBV12-3 or TRBV12-4 to TRBJ1-1; D unresolved. V lost 2 bases and J 4 bases, leaving 8 bases between the germline ends. This CDR3 is 13 amino acids long. CDR3 in amino acids: CASSLYRGTEAFF. As DNA, the CDR3 is TGTGCCAGCAGTTTATATCGGGGCACTGAAGCTTTCTTT.